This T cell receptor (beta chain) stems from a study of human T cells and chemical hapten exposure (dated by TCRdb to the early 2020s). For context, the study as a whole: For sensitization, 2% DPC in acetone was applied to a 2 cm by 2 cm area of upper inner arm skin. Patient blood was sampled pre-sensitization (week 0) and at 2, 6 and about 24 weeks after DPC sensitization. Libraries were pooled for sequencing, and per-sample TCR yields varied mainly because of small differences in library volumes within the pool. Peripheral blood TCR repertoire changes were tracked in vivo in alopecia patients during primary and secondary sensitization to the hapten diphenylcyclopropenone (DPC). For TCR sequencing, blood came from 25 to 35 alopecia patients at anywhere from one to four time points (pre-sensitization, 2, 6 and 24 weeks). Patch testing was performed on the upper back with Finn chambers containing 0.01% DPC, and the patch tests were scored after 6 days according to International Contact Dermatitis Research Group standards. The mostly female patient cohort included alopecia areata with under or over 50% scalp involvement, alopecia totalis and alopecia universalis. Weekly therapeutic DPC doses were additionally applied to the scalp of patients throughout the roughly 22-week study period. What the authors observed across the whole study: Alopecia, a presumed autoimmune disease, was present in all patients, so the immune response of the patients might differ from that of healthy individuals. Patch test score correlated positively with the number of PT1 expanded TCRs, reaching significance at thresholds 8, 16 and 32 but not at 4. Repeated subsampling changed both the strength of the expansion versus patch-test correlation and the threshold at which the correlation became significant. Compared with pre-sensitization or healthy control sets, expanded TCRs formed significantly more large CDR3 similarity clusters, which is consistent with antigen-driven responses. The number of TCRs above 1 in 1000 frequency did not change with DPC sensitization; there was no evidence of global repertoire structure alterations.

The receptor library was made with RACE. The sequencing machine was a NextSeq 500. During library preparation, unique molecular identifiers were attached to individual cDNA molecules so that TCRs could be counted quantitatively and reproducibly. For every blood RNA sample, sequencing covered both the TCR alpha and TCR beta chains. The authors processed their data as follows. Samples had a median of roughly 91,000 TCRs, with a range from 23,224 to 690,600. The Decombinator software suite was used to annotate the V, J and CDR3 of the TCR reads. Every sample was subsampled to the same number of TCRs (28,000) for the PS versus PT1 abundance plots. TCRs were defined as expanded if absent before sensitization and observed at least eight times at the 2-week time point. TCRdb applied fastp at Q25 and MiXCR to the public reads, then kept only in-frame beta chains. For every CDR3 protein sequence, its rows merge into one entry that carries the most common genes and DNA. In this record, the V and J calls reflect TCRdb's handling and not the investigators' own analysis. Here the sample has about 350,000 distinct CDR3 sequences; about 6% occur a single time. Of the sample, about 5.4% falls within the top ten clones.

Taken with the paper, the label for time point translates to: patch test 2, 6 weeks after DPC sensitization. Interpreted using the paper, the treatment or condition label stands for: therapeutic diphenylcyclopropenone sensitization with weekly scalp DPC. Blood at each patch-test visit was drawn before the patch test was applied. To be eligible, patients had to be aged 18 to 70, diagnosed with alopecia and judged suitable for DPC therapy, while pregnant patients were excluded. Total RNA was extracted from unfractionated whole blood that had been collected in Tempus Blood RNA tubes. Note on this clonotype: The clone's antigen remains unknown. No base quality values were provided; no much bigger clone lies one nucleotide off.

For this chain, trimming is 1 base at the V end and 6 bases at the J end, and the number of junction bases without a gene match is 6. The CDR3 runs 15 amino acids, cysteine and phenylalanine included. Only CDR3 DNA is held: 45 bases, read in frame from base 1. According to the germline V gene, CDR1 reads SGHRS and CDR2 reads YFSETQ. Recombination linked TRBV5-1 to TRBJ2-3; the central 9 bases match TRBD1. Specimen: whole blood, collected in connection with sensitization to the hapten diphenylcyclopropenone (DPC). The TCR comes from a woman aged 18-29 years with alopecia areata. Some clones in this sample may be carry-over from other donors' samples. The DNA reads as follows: TGCGCCAGCAGCTTGCCGGGACAGGGTTCCGATACGCAGTATTTT. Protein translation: CASSLPGQGSDTQYF. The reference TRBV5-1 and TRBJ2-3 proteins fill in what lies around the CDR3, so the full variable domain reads KAGVTQTPRYLIKTRGQQVTLSCSPISGHRSVSWYQQTPGQGLQFLFEYFSETQRNKGNFPGRFSGRQFSNSRSEMNVSTLELGDSALYLCASSLPGQGSDTQYFGPGTRLTVL.